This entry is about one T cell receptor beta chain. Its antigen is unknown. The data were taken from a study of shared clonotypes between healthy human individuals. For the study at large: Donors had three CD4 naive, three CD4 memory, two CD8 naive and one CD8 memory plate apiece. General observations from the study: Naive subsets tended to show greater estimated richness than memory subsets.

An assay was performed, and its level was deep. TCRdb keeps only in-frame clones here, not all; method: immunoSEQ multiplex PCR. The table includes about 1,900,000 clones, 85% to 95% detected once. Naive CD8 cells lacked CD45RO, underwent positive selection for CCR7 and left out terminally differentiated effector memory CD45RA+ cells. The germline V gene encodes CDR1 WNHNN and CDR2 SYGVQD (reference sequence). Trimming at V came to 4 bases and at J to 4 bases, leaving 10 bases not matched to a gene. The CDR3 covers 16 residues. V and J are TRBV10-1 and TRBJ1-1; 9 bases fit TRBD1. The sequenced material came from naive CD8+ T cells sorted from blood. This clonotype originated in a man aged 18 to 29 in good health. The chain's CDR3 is CASSGTGTGPTTEAFF. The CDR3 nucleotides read TGCGCCAGCAGTGGGACCGGGACAGGGCCAACCACTGAAGCTTTCTTT.